The T cell receptor (beta chain) under discussion was sequenced for a study of CD8 T cells in Susac syndrome (dated by TCRdb to about 2019). Background for the entire study: The study used repertoire sequencing to test whether antigen drove CD8+ T cell activation and differentiation in Susac syndrome. The clonality of the CD8+ T cell repertoire was compared across approximately eleven healthy donors, around 14 Susac syndrome patients and about 16 multiple sclerosis patients. The investigation overall reported the following: The TCR sequencing and HLA analysis was acknowledged to have included a relatively small number of individuals.

RNA was extracted using the RNeasy kit, and roughly 0.45 to 1 ug of the RNA was reverse transcribed with random hexamers. The immunoSEQ multiplex PCR assay, which covers 54 Vbeta and 13 Jbeta segments, was used to amplify TCR beta CDR3 regions. PCR amplification bias was corrected using a synthetic template baseline for primer optimization and computational correction. As for the authors' bioinformatics: Reads were annotated to V, D and J genes per IMGT and analyzed with immunoSEQ Analyzer, keeping only productive sequences. Clonality was calculated as one minus the Shannon entropy normalized by log2 of the number of productive unique sequences. For each patient and control, public and private clones were evaluated within the 100 most prevalent clones. Clones were defined as Susac-specific when absent from the healthy and MS cohorts, from 1,000 to 1,100 published viral clones and from other ImmuneACCESS disease sequences. The raw public reads went through TCRdb reprocessing: fastp at Q25, MiXCR clone calling, in-frame beta chains kept. Rows are unified per CDR3 protein, each entry keeping the most common DNA and genes. Clone size and V and J calls follow TCRdb, not the original study. In all, the sample holds around 220,000 distinct CDR3 sequences, and roughly nine tenths of those were seen once. The ten largest make up about 0.12% of the sample.

Peripheral blood CD8+ and CD4+ T cells from healthy donors, Susac syndrome patients and multiple sclerosis patients were profiled using high-throughput TCR beta sequencing. The multiple sclerosis controls were treatment-naive patients who had stable or active relapsing-remitting disease and met the revised McDonald criteria. Bulk CD8+ and CD4+ T cells were purified by magnetic negative isolation, while CD8+ TEMRA cells were enriched using FACS. Blood was collected in EDTA tubes and processed within 24 hours, with PBMCs isolated through density gradient centrifugation. PBMCs intended for TCR sequencing were cryopreserved in liquid nitrogen and thawed later in a water bath at 37 degrees C. The sorted or isolated CD4+, CD8+ and CD8+ TEMRA cells had a purity of 90% or higher. For this clonotype: No cognate antigen has been identified for it. The input lacks base qualities; no much larger clone sits a single base away.

The sample consisted of CD8+ T cells from PBMCs. This TCR was sampled from a human donor with multiple sclerosis.

The DNA sequence is given as TGTGCCAGCAGCCCCGGGCAGGGTGACACCGGGGAGCTGTTTTTT. This encodes CASSPGQGDTGELFF. The chain is made from TRBV7-9 and TRBJ2-2; the best D guess is TRBD1, with 5 bases matching. The CDR3 goes from the cysteine to the phenylalanine over 15 residues. Left in the record is the CDR3 DNA by itself, 45 bases read in frame from the first base. Relative to germline, V is 5 bases shorter and J is 3 bases shorter, with 13 bases between their ends. The germline V gene (reference sequence) gives CDR1 as SEHNR and CDR2 as FQNEAQ.